The rows below give T cell receptor beta chains drawn from one sample of a study of early T cells in non-severe SARS-CoV-2 infection. MiXCR was run by TCRdb on the 5' RACE reads, yielding one entry per CDR3 protein. The sample yields over 75,000 distinct CDR3 sequences, roughly 13% seen once. Sequenced material: whole blood. Receptor source: an adult who was a healthcare worker with PCR-confirmed SARS-CoV-2 infection or an uninfected control (not recorded which). Each CDR3 is given without its conserved first and last residue. Clone size, where shown, is once, few, many, or a class for clones that have expanded.

>many|TRBV12-2
ASRLTNPIMARGYGYT
>NA|TRBV29-1
SVGPRFPGLDVLT
>NA|TRBV20-1
SATSGGTVLWEETQY
>many|TRBV6-6
ASSRTSGGVQATDTQY
>few|TRBV6-6
ASSLTAGAIIWPQH
>many|TRBV7-2
ASSLVLGRVGEQY
>NA|TRBV28
ASRPPGTTEAF
>NA|TRBV6-1
ASTPQGAVREKLF
>many|TRBV5-1
ASSLGAGAGGNSPLH
>few|TRBV29-1
SHSGRGQETQY
>NA|TRBV6-5
ASSPHRDTYEQY
>many|TRBV28
ASTPGGITDTQY
>few|TRBV29-1
SVEAGDGDTQY
>many|TRBV20-1
SARGGYNNEQF
>few|TRBV10-3
AISESEVGSYEQY
>NA|TRBV7-9
ASSYSGTGREKLF
>NA|TRBV11-2
ASSLDFGLRYEQY
>many|TRBV11-2
ASSLELGGSSYEQY
>NA|TRBV18
ASSPLEGTEAF
>few|TRBV14
ASSQGNKQETQY
>many|TRBV5-1
ASSSWTSGGTDTQY
>NA|TRBV6-4
ASSEDRGTEAF
>many|TRBV2
ASRDRTGTDTQY
>many|TRBV2
ASSQQQISTDTQY
>many|TRBV21-1
ASSKGPQVPGEAF
>NA|TRBV6-2/TRBV6-3
ASSGNFGNQPQH
>many|TRBV14
ASSQEQGYNEQF
>many|TRBV20-1
SAGRTTIRNEKLF
>many|TRBV7-2
ASSPIATGELF
>few|TRBV12-3/TRBV12-4
ASSPGQGDTGELF
>NA|TRBV14
ASSLGLGFYEQY
>few|TRBV12-3/TRBV12-4
ASSRLAGGPDTQY
>NA|TRBV4-1
ASRAAGANVLT
>NA|TRBV15
ATSRGGATGELF
>NA|TRBV12-3/TRBV12-4
ASSTGTRYQETQY
>NA|TRBV6-2/TRBV6-3
ASSYQLEAF
>few|TRBV9
ASSVGGGLSSYNEQF
>few|TRBV5-6
ASRRRTERNTEAF
>few|TRBV20-1
SAQKSGGTYNEQF
>few|TRBV28
ASSLRGLRANVLT
>few|TRBV5-6
ASSFPGLSNSPLH
>many|TRBV5-6
ASSLEGVYT